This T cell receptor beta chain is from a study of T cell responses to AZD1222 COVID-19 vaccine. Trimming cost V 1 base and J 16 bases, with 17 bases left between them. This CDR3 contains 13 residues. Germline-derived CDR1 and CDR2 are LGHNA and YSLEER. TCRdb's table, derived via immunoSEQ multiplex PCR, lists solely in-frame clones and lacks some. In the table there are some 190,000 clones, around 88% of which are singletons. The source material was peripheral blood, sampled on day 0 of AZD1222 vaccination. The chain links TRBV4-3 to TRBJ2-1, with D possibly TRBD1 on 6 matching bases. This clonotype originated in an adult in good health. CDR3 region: CASSQAWTAPTFF. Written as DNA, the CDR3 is TGCGCCAGCAGCCAAGCTTGGACAGCCCCGACCTTCTTC.